These T cell receptor beta chains were read from a single sample in a study of spatial heterogeneity in lung cancer. TCRdb redid the calling of the 5' RACE reads with MiXCR, one entry per CDR3 protein. The sample has around 100,000 distinct CDR3 sequences, under 4.5% seen once. Sequences were derived from lung tumor tissue, sampled at surgery. These receptors came from a male donor with early-stage non-small cell lung cancer. Both conserved end residues are part of each CDR3. A D gene is named only where the DNA matches it firmly. A row's size may be missing; if present it is once, few, many or a size class.

clone_size j_call v_call d_call cdr3_aa cdr3_nt
many TRBJ1-1 TRBV29-1 - CSVVTGWGTEAFF TGCAGCGTTGTTACAGGGTGGGGCACTGAAGCTTTCTTT
many TRBJ2-2 TRBV5-5 - CASSLWAGLNTGELFF TGTGCCAGCAGCTTGTGGGCAGGGTTGAACACCGGGGAGCTGTTTTTT
many TRBJ2-1 TRBV28 - CASRKTGVLENEQFF TGTGCCAGCAGGAAGACGGGGGTCCTTGAAAATGAGCAGTTCTTC
many TRBJ2-3 TRBV20-1 - CSARDSRKTDTQYF TGCAGTGCTAGGGACAGCCGGAAAACAGATACGCAGTATTTT
few TRBJ2-3 TRBV6-5 TRBD2 CASSRPGLGSDTQYF TGTGCCAGCAGTCGCCCGGGACTAGGTTCAGATACGCAGTATTTT
many TRBJ2-6 TRBV29-1 - CSVEDSVVGANVLTF TGCAGCGTTGAGGACAGTGTCGTGGGGGCCAACGTCCTGACTTTC
few TRBJ2-1 TRBV12-3/TRBV12-4 - CASSFMRELSNEQFF TGTGCCAGCAGTTTTATGAGGGAGCTATCCAATGAGCAGTTCTTC
many TRBJ2-1 TRBV20-1 - CSAGKRVSYNEQFF TGCAGTGCTGGGAAAAGGGTTTCCTACAATGAGCAGTTCTTC
many TRBJ2-7 TRBV11-3 - CASSLGPSESSYEQYF TGTGCCAGCAGCTTAGGACCATCAGAGAGCTCCTACGAGCAGTACTTC
many TRBJ1-5 TRBV10-3 - CAIGMGHQPQHF TGTGCCATCGGGATGGGGCATCAGCCCCAGCATTTT
many TRBJ2-2 TRBV29-1 TRBD1 CSVGQTYTGELFF TGCAGCGTGGGACAGACTTATACCGGGGAGCTGTTTTTT
many TRBJ2-7 TRBV20-1 - CSARVGGTYEQYF TGCAGTGCTAGAGTAGGGGGAACCTACGAGCAGTACTTC
many TRBJ1-2 TRBV12-3/TRBV12-4 - CASSGGNYGYTF TGTGCCAGCAGTGGGGGCAACTATGGCTACACCTTC
many TRBJ2-7 TRBV4-2 - CASSPGTGPSYEQYF TGTGCCAGCAGCCCTGGTACAGGGCCCTCCTACGAGCAGTACTTC
many TRBJ1-6 TRBV11-2 - CASSRTDNSPLHF TGTGCCAGCAGCCGGACAGATAATTCACCCCTCCACTTT
many TRBJ2-1 TRBV13 - CASSPRSEGVRNEQFF TGTGCCAGCAGCCCCAGGTCCGAAGGCGTAAGGAATGAGCAGTTCTTC
many TRBJ2-1 TRBV2 - CASSGSRYTEQFF TGTGCCAGCAGTGGTTCTAGATATACTGAGCAGTTCTTC
few TRBJ2-7 TRBV5-1 - CASSLGHMIAHEQYF TGCGCCAGCAGCTTGGGCCATATGATAGCCCACGAGCAGTACTTC
many TRBJ2-3 TRBV7-9 - CASSLQSGGTSTDTQYF TGTGCCAGCAGCTTACAGTCGGGCGGGACAAGCACAGATACGCAGTATTTT
many TRBJ2-3 TRBV30 - CAWSVFSGAQYF TGTGCCTGGAGTGTTTTCTCCGGAGCGCAGTATTTT
many TRBJ2-7 TRBV20-1 - CSADSGFYEQYF TGCAGTGCAGACTCAGGGTTCTACGAGCAGTACTTC
few TRBJ1-1 TRBV6-5 - CASSYATVGAEAFF TGTGCCAGCAGTTACGCAACGGTGGGGGCTGAAGCTTTCTTT
few TRBJ2-7 TRBV3-1 TRBD1 CASSPWTGHYEQYF TGTGCCAGCAGCCCGTGGACAGGGCACTACGAGCAGTACTTC
many TRBJ1-1 TRBV27 TRBD1 CASSPNTGGGTEAFF TGTGCCAGCAGTCCAAATACAGGGGGTGGCACTGAAGCTTTCTTT
many TRBJ2-3 TRBV10-3 TRBD1 CAISPPHRGGTDTQYF TGTGCCATCAGCCCTCCCCACAGGGGTGGAACAGATACGCAGTATTTT
- TRBJ2-7 TRBV2 - CASSEARGTDTYEQYF TGTGCCAGCAGTGAAGCGCGCGGGACAGACACCTACGAGCAGTACTTC
many TRBJ1-2 TRBV4-2 - CASSGQGTEGYTF TGTGCCAGCAGTGGGCAGGGGACGGAAGGCTACACCTTC
many TRBJ2-2 TRBV5-1 TRBD2 CASSLSGLARLGAGTGELFF TGCGCCAGCAGCCTGTCCGGACTAGCGAGACTTGGAGCGGGTACCGGGGAGCTGTTTTTT
many TRBJ2-3 TRBV4-1 - CASSQEPHSSTDTQYF TGCGCCAGCAGCCAAGAACCCCACAGTAGCACAGATACGCAGTATTTT
many TRBJ2-3 TRBV5-1 - CASSLSAVPTDTQYF TGCGCCAGCAGCTTGTCCGCCGTTCCTACAGATACGCAGTATTTT
many TRBJ2-3 TRBV19 - CASSIRLNLVSDTQYF TGTGCCAGTAGTATCCGCCTGAACCTTGTGTCAGATACGCAGTATTTT
- TRBJ2-7 TRBV20-1 - CSARLGGGSHEQYF TGCAGTGCTAGACTAGGGGGAGGGTCCCACGAGCAGTACTTC